This T cell receptor beta chain came from a study of metastatic and nonmetastatic thyroid tumors. Nobody among the patients had been given any treatment before thyroid surgery. MiXCR was used by TCRdb to re-call the PCR reads. The repertoire holds about 25,000 clones, with 20% as singletons. Germline CDR1 reads LGHDT; CDR2 reads YNNKEL (reference sequence). V lost 4 bases and J lost 3, with 9 bases in between. The CDR3 contains 13 residues. In regard to this clone: This may come from a read error, since a much larger clone is one base off.

This chain connects TRBV3-1 to TRBJ1-1; D is uncertain. Sequencing used blood. This TCR was sampled from a male donor with papillary thyroid cancer or a benign thyroid nodule (not recorded which). Some clones in this sample may be carry-over from other donors' samples. As DNA, the CDR3 is TGTGCCAGCAGCCCTGGGGTGTACACTGAAGCTTTCTTT. Translation gives CASSPGVYTEAFF.